This T cell receptor (beta chain) came from a study of early T cells in non-severe SARS-CoV-2 infection. Overall study context: RNA in bulk from unsorted whole blood was sequenced, and chains were unpaired. Study-wide points: VDJdb-based matching was biased toward anti-spike CD8 responses and missed private and CD4 specificities.

Each CDR3 protein gets one entry after TCRdb re-called the 5' RACE reads with MiXCR. The data show about 48,000 distinct CDR3 sequences, with around 6.4% seen just once and around 7% held by the top ten. This clonotype was seen at least ten times. Its antigen is as yet unknown. Germline V CDR1 and CDR2: DFQATT, SNEGSKA (reference sequence). This CDR3 comprises 15 residues. Germline trimming cut 4 bases from V and 7 bases from J; bases unmatched to any gene: 8. The gene calls are TRBV20-1 and TRBJ2-1; 12 bases line up with TRBD2. The receptor was isolated from an adult who was a healthcare worker with PCR-confirmed SARS-CoV-2 infection or an uninfected control (not recorded which). Sample: whole blood, taken at baseline. CDR3 residues: CSATSTSGRGNEQFF. The CDR3 nucleotides read TGCAGTGCTACCTCGACTAGCGGGAGAGGGAATGAGCAGTTCTTC.